This T cell receptor beta chain was recorded in a study of identical twins. TCRdb fed the 5' RACE reads into MiXCR, producing one record per CDR3 protein. The profile shows some 100,000 distinct CDR3 sequences, 5.9% of them singletons. CDR1 and CDR2 from the germline V gene are MGHRA and YSYEKL. The CDR3 totals 13 residues. V was clipped by 1 base and J by 4 bases, with 7 bases between them. This clonotype showed up just a few times. Its target is unknown. Findings and limits, study-wide: Invariant MAIT and iNKT cells may have partly biased zero-insertion analyses. Twin pairs had excess sharing that was weaker in beta out-of-frame sequences.

Sequencing was done on a sample of memory T cells sorted from blood. The chain recombines TRBV4-1 with TRBJ1-2; D is ambiguous. The receptor's source is a woman between 50 and 59 years old in good health. This CDR3 reads CASSQVTGYGYTF. Written as DNA, the CDR3 is TGCGCCAGCAGCCAAGTGACCGGCTATGGCTACACCTTC.